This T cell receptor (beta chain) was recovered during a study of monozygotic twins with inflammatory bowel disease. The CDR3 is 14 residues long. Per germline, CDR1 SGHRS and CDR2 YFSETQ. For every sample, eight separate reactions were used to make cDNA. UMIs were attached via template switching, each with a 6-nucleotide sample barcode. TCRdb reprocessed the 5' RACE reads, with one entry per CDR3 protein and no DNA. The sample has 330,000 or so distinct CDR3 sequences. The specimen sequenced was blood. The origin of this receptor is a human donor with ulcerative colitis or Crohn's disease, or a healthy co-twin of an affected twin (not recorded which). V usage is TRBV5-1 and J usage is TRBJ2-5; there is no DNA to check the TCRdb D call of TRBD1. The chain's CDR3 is CASSLTGGQETQYF.